The sequence of this T cell receptor beta chain was determined in a study of T cells in Graves' hyperthyroidism and ophthalmopathy (dated by TCRdb to between 2018 and 2021). Study-level background: Peripheral blood samples were taken at initial diagnosis, before any treatment was given. Following sampling, methimazole starting at 30 mg daily was given to hyperthyroidism patients, and high-dose intravenous methylprednisolone was given to ophthalmopathy patients. Thyroid tissue and blood T-cell repertoires from about 6 Graves' hyperthyroidism patients were also compared in the study. According to the paper, TCR Vbeta CDR3 sequencing was carried out on about 140 peripheral blood samples, which came from under 50 ophthalmopathy, roughly 75 hyperthyroidism and roughly 17 progressor patients. For training and testing, the 110 or so patients in the discovery cohort were randomly divided in a 7:3 ratio. To identify TCR V-J signatures that set the groups apart, the researchers used a discovery cohort of 100 or so patients, made up of approximately 43 with Graves' ophthalmopathy and 57 with stable Graves' hyperthyroidism. Whether ophthalmopathy could be predicted prospectively was tested in an independent validation cohort made up of 18 hyperthyroidism patients plus 17 patients who later progressed to ophthalmopathy.

Points on this clonotype: What antigen it recognizes has not been identified. Nothing much larger sits one base from this clone, and base qualities are not available.

Amplification of TCR beta CDR3 regions was carried out from RNA transcripts. A first-round RT-PCR of the TCR CDR3 used the HTBI primer set with the Qiagen OneStep RT-PCR kit. Libraries were constructed in a second round of multiplex PCR, after which size selection and purification were carried out. Paired-end sequencing of the libraries was performed with 100 bp reads on an Illumina HiSeq2000. The authors' analysis ran thus. Raw data were processed with SOAPnuke, discarding reads with adapters, uncalled bases, mean Phred below 15, or no exact constant-primer or identifier match. COPE v1.2.5 was used to merge the high-quality paired reads, and each unique nucleotide sequence was defined as a clonotype. Clonotypes were aligned to IMGT TRBV, TRBD and TRBJ reference segments using MiTCR v1.1. Analysis was restricted to V-J combinations with a frequency above 0.0001, which covered 99.2% of repertoires. A TCS score was defined as the ratio between F50 (clonal expansion) and ExV (chaos), using BLOSUM62-based TCRdist between CDR3 peptides within each V-J. Welch's t-statistics and random forest reduced 450 to 600 V-J features to 13, which were used in a naive Bayes classifier (R e1071). TCRdb reworked the public reads: Q25 trimming with fastp, MiXCR clone assembly, productive beta chains retained. Merged by CDR3 protein, the rows form single entries marked with the most common genes and DNA. The authors' filters were not applied to this entry. This sample lists about 740,000 distinct CDR3 sequences; 14% were detected once. In total, the top ten clones hold roughly a tenth of the sample.

The CDR3 numbers 13 residues from cysteine through phenylalanine. Only the CDR3 region is kept as DNA, spanning 39 bases read in frame from base 1. Trimming accounts for 4 bases at V and 7 bases at J, while the number of junction bases matched to no gene is 6. Based on the germline V gene, the CDR1 and CDR2 sequences are MNHGY and SVAAGI. Stable Graves' hyperthyroidism was defined as the absence of progression to ophthalmopathy over 18 months of follow-up. The hyperthyroidism patients were between 18 and 65 years old and newly diagnosed, with a disease duration of less than 2 months. Any patient with an uncontrolled infection, another autoimmune disease, pregnancy or lactation was excluded. Diagnoses relied on clinical symptoms, serum thyroxine and TRAb, thyroid ultrasound and orbital computed tomography. PBMCs were isolated from about 10 ml of fresh peripheral blood by Ficoll-Paque density gradient centrifugation. Total RNA was extracted with Trizol reagent, and quality was checked on an Agilent 2100 Bioanalyzer.

Study-wide conclusions, independent of this receptor: During validation, the model predicted progression to ophthalmopathy a median of around 7 months ahead of onset, with approximately 71% sensitivity and 72% to 80% specificity. Most expanded thyroid clonotypes (frequency above 0.001) were also detected in blood, a finding suggesting that blood repertoires may reflect thyroid immune responses. No statistical method was used to fix the sample size in advance, and group allocation was not hidden from the investigators. In cross-validation, a model built on a 13 V-J signature told ophthalmopathy apart from stable hyperthyroidism with approximately 90% sensitivity and about 81% specificity, and in testing the same model reached 80%/75%.

Sequencing input: blood. The V and J segments used are TRBV6-9 and TRBJ1-1; 7 central bases correspond to TRBD1. The TCR originated in a woman younger than 30 with Graves' hyperthyroidism. The DNA sequence reads TGTGCCAGCAGTTTCGGGACAGCAAGTGAAGCTTTCTTT. The translation is CASSFGTASEAFF.